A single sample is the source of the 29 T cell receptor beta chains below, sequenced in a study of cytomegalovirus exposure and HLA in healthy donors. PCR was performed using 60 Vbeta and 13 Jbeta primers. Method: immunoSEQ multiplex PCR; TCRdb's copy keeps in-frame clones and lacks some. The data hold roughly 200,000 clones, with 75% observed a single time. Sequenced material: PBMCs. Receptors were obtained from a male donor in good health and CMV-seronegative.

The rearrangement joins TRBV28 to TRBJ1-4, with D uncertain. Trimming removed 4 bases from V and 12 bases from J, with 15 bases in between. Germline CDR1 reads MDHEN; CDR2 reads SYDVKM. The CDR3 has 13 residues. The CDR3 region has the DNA TGTGCCAGCAGTTCGCAGAATCAGGTTGAACTGTTTTTT. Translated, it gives CASSSQNQVELFF.

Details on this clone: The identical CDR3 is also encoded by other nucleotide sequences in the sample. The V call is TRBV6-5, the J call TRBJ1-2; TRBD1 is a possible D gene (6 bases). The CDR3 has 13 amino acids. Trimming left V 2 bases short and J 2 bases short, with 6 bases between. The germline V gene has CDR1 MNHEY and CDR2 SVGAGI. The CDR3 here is CASSYDRNYGYTF. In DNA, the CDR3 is TGTGCCAGCAGTTACGACAGGAACTATGGCTACACCTTC.

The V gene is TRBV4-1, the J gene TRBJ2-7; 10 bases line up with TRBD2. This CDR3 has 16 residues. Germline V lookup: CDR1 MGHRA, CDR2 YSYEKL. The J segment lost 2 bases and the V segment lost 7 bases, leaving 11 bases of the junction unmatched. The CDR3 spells CASNLESSGSPYEQYF. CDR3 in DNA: TGCGCCAGCAACCTAGAGTCTAGCGGGAGCCCCTACGAGCAGTACTTC.

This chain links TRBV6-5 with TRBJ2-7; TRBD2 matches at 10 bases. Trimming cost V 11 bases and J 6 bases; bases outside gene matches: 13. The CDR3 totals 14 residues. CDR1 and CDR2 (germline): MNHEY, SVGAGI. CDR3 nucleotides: TGTGCCTCGGCGGGGCTAGCGGGAGTGGGCGAGCAGTACTTC. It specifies CASAGLAGVGEQYF.

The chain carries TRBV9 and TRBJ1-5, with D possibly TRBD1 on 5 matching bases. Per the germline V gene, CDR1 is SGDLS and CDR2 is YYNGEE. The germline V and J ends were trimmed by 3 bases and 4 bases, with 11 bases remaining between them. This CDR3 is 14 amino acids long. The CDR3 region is CASSGPDRNQPQHF. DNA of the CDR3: TGTGCCAGCAGCGGCCCCGACAGAAATCAGCCCCAGCATTTT.

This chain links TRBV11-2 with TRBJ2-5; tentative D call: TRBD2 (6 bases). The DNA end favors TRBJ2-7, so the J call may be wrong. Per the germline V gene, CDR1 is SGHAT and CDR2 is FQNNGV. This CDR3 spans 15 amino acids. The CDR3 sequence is CASSHAGTFSYEQYF. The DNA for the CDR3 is TGTGCCAGCAGCCACGCCGGGACTTTCTCCTACGAGCAGTACTTC.

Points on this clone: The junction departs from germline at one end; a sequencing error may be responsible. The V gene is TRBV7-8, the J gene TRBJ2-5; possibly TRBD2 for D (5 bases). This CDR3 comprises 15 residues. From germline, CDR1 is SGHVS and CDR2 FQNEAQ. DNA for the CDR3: TGTGCCGGCAGCTTAGCGCACAGCCGCCAAGAGACCCAGTACTTC. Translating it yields CAGSLAHSRQETQYF. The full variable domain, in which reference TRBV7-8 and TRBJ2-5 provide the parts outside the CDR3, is GAGVSQSPRYKVAKRGQDVALRCDPISGHVSLFWYQQALGQGPEFLTYFQNEAQLDKSGLPSDRFFAERPEGSVSTLKIQRTQQEDSAVYLCAGSLAHSRQETQYFGPGTRLLVL.

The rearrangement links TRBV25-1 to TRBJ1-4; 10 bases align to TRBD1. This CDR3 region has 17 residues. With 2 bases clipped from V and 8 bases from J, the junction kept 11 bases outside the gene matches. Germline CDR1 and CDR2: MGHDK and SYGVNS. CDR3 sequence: CASSEPGQGLRLEKLFF. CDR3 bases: TGTGCCAGCAGTGAACCGGGACAGGGGTTGAGGTTGGAAAAACTGTTTTTT.

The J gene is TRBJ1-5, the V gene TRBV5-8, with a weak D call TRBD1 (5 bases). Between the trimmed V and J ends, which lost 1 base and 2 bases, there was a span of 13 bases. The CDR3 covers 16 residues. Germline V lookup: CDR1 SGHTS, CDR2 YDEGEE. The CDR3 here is CASSLSRDYGNQPQHF. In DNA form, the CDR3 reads TGTGCCAGCAGCTTGAGCAGGGATTATGGCAATCAGCCCCAGCATTTT. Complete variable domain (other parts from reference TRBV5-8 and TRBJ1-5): EAGVTQSPTHLIKTRGQQATLRCSPISGHTSVYWYQQALGLGLQFLLWYDEGEERNRGNFPPRFSGRQFPNYSSELNVNALELEDSALYLCASSLSRDYGNQPQHFGDGTRLSIL.

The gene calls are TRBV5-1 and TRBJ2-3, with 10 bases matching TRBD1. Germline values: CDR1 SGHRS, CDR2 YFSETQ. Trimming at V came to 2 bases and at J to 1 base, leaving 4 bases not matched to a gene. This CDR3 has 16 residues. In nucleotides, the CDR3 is TGCGCCAGCAGCTTATCCGGGACAGGGGGCACAGATACGCAGTATTTT. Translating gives CASSLSGTGGTDTQYF.

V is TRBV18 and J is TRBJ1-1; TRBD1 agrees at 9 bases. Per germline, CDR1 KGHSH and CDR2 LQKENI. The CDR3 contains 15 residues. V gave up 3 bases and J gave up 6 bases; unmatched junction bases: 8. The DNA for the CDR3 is TGTGCCAGCTCACCGGGGACAGGGAACTCCGCTGAAGCTTTCTTT. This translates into CASSPGTGNSAEAFF.

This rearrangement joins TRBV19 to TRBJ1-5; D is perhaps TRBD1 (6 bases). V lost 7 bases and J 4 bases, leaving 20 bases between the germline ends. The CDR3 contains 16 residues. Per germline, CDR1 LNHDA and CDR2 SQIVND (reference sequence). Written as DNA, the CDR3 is TGTGCCAGTAACCGGGGGGGGCCGGTAGTTAATCAGCCCCAGCATTTT. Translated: CASNRGGPVVNQPQHF.

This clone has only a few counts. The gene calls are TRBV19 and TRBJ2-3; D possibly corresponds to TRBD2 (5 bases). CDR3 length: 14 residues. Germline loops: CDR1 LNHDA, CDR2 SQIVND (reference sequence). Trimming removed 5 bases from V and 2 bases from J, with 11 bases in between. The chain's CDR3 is CASSLASHTDTQYF. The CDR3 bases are TGTGCCAGTAGTCTAGCCTCACACACAGATACGCAGTATTTT.

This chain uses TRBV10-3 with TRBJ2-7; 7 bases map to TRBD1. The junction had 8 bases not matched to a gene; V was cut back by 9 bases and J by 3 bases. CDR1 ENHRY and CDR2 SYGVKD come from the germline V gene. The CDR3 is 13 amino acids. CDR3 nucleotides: TGTGCCATAACGACAGGGCTAAACTACGAGCAGTACTTC. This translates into CAITTGLNYEQYF.

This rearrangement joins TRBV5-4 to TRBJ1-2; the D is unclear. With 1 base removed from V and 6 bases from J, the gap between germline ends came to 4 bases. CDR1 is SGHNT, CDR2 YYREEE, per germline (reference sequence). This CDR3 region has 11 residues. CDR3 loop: CASSLNNGYTF. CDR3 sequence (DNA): TGTGCCAGCAGCTTGAATAATGGCTACACCTTC.

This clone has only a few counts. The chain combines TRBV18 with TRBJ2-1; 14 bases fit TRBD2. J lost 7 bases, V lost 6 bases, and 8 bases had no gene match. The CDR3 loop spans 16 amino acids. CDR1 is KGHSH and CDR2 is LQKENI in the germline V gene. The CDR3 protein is CASSPTSGRASNEQFF. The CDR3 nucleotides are TGTGCCAGCTCTCCGACTAGCGGGAGGGCCAGTAATGAGCAGTTCTTC.

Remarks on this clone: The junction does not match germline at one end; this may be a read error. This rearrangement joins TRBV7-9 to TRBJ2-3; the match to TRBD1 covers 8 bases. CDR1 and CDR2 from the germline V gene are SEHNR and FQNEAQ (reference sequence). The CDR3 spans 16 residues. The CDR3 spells CSSSSLQGGSGDTQYF. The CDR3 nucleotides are TGTTCCAGCAGCTCTTTACAGGGGGGATCCGGAGATACGCAGTATTTT.

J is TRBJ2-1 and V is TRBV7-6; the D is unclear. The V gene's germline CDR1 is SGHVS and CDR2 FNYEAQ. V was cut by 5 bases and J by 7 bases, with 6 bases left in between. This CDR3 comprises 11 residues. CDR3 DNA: TGTGCCAGCAGCCTCGGGAATGAGCAGTTCTTC. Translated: CASSLGNEQFF.

Here the CDR3 reads CAISEKRELADTQYF. CDR3 nucleotide sequence: TGTGCCATCAGTGAGAAGCGGGAGTTAGCAGATACGCAGTATTTT. The chain uses TRBV10-3 and TRBJ2-3, with 8 bases that match TRBD2. Losses at the gene ends were 2 bases for V and 4 bases for J; bases not matched to a gene: 5. The length of the CDR3 is 15 residues. Germline CDR1 is ENHRY and CDR2 is SYGVKD.

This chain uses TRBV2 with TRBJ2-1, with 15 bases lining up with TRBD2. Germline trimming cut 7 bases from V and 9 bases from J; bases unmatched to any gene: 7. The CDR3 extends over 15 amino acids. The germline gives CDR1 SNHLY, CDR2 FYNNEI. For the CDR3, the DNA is TGTGCCAGCACCTTGGGACTAGCGGGAGGAAGTGAGCAGTTCTTC. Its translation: CASTLGLAGGSEQFF.

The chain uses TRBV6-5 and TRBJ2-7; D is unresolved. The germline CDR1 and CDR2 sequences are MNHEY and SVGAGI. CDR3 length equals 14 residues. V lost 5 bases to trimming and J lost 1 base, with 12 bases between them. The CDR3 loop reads CASSPSPRSYEQYF. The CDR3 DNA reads TGTGCCAGCAGTCCATCACCCCGGTCCTACGAGCAGTACTTC.

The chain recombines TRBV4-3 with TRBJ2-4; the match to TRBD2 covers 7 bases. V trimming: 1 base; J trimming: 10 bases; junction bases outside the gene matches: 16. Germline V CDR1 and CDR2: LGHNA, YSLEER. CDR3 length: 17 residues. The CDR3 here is CASSQVGSSGGEWIQYF. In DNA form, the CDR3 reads TGCGCCAGCAGCCAAGTAGGGTCTAGCGGAGGGGAGTGGATTCAGTACTTC.

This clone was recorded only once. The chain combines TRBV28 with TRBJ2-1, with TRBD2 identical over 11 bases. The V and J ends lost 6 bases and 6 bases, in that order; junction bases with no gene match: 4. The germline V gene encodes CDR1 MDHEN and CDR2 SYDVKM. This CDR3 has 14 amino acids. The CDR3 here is CASSRLAGGNEQFF. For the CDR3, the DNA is TGTGCCAGCAGCCGCCTAGCGGGAGGCAATGAGCAGTTCTTC.

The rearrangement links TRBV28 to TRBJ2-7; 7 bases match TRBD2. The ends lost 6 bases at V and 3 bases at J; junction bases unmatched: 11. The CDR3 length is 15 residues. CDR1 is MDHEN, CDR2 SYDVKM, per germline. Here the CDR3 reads CASSLTRDYDYEQYF. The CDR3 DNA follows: TGTGCCAGCAGCCTAACCCGGGACTACGACTACGAGCAGTACTTC.

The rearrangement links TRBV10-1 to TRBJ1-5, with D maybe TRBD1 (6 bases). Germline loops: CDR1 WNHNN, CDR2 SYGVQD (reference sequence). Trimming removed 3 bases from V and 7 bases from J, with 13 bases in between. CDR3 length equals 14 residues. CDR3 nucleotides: TGCGCCAGCAGTGAATCAGGGGACGGGCAGCCCCAGCATTTT. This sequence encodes CASSESGDGQPQHF.

For the CDR3, the DNA is TGTGCCAGTAGTATTGGGACAGCTGGAAACACCATATATTTT. It encodes CASSIGTAGNTIYF. The chain carries TRBV19 and TRBJ1-3; 7 bases are a match to TRBD1. The junction had 1 base not matched to a gene; V was cut back by 3 bases and J by 2 bases. Germline V gene data show CDR1 as LNHDA and CDR2 as SQIVND (reference sequence). CDR3 length: 14 residues.

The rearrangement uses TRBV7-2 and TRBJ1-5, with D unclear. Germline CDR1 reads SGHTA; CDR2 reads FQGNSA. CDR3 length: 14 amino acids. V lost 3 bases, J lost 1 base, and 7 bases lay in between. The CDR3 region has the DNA TGTGCCAGCAGCTTTGCGGGGAGCAATCAGCCCCAGCATTTT. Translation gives CASSFAGSNQPQHF.

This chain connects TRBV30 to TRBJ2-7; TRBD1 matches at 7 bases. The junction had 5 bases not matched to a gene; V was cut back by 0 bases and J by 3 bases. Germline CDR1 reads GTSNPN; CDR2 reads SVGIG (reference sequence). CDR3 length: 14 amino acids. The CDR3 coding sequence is TGTGCCTGGAGTGTTGAGACAGGGCTCTACGAGCAGTACTTC. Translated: CAWSVETGLYEQYF.

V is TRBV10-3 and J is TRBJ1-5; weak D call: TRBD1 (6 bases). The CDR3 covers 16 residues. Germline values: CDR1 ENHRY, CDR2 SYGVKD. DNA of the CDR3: TGTGCGACTCAGCCTACACAGGGCAACGGGAATCAGCCCCAGCATTTT. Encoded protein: CATQPTQGNGNQPQHF.